This T cell receptor (beta chain) was sequenced in a study of spatial heterogeneity in lung cancer. In the study overall: More beta-chain than alpha-chain sequences were consistently detected.

Time point defined: blood at routine non-recurrence follow-up after resection. Via MiXCR, TCRdb re-called the 5' RACE reads, giving one row per CDR3 protein. Among just under 45,000 distinct CDR3 sequences listed, 20% to 25% were seen once. CDR3 length: 12 amino acids. V gave up 7 bases and J gave up 6 bases; unmatched junction bases: 7. The germline V gene encodes CDR1 SQVTM and CDR2 ANQGSEA. The sample was PBMCs, taken at follow-up. The TCR originated in a female donor with early-stage non-small cell lung cancer. The chain is built from TRBV29-1 and TRBJ2-3; 7 bases match TRBD1. The CDR3: CSGKQGSDTQYF. The CDR3 coding sequence is TGCAGCGGAAAACAGGGGTCTGATACGCAGTATTTT.